What follows are 25 T cell receptor beta chains derived from one specimen sequenced in a study of blood T cell repertoires in COVID-19. Profiling relied on immunoSEQ multiplex PCR, and the TCRdb table lists in-frame clones only, not all of them. The sample records 50,000 to 65,000 clones, around four fifths being singletons. Sequencing was done on a sample of peripheral blood. The receptors were gathered from a human donor in a cohort sampled during active COVID-19.

The genes are TRBV2 and TRBJ2-1; weak D call: TRBD2 (5 bases). This CDR3 comprises 13 residues. V dropped 6 bases and J dropped 6 bases, with 12 bases sitting between them. In germline, CDR1 is SNHLY, CDR2 FYNNEI. Here the CDR3 DNA reads TGTGCCAGCAGGACCCGGCTAGCCAATGAGCAGTTCTTC. Residues: CASRTRLANEQFF.

The chain employs TRBV10-3 and TRBJ2-5; D gene ambiguous. The CDR3 runs 14 residues. Germline CDR1 reads ENHRY; CDR2 reads SYGVKD. V gave up 10 bases and J gave up 2 bases, with 17 bases separating them. The CDR3 loop is CATARREIQETQYF. In nucleotides, the CDR3 is TGTGCCACCGCCCGTCGAGAGATACAAGAGACCCAGTACTTC.

This CDR3 is CASSQDGSGGARETQYF. The CDR3 bases are TGCGCCAGCAGCCAAGATGGAAGCGGGGGGGCCAGGGAGACCCAGTACTTC. V and J are TRBV4-1 and TRBJ2-5, with 10 bases lining up with TRBD2. The CDR3 totals 17 residues. The V gene's germline CDR1 is MGHRA and CDR2 YSYEKL. The ends lost 0 bases at V and 5 bases at J; junction bases unmatched: 9.

This chain uses TRBV6-1 with TRBJ2-5; 10 nucleotides agree with TRBD2. Germline CDR1 reads MNHNS; CDR2 reads SASEGT. Germline trimming cut 4 bases from V and 5 bases from J; bases unmatched to any gene: 10. This CDR3 has 16 amino acids. This chain's CDR3 is CASSASGGAGSETQYF. CDR3 DNA sequence: TGTGCCAGCAGTGCGAGCGGGGGGGCCGGATCGGAGACCCAGTACTTC.

The V call is TRBV6-6, the J call TRBJ2-5; the match to TRBD1 covers 11 bases. The CDR3 consists of 14 residues. The ends lost 6 bases at V and 4 bases at J; junction bases unmatched: 4. Germline CDR1 reads MNHNY; CDR2 reads SVGAGI (reference sequence). The CDR3 DNA reads TGTGCCAGCAGCCCGGGACAGGGGGGAGAGACCCAGTACTTC. It encodes CASSPGQGGETQYF.

This chain joins TRBV7-3 and TRBJ2-7, with D possibly being TRBD2 (6 bases). The CDR3 length is 14 residues. Germline values: CDR1 SGHTA, CDR2 FQGTGA. Trimming took 2 bases from V and 0 from J, leaving 8 bases between them. CDR3 in amino acids: CASSLGGDSYEQYF. The CDR3 region has the DNA TGTGCCAGCAGCTTAGGCGGGGACTCCTACGAGCAGTACTTC.

This chain connects TRBV2 to TRBJ2-7, with TRBD1 matching 8 bases. The CDR3 spans 13 residues. V lost 4 bases and J lost 3; bases outside the gene matches: 2. CDR1 SNHLY and CDR2 FYNNEI come from the germline V gene. CDR3 sequence reads: CASSGQGIYEQYF. In DNA, the CDR3 is TGTGCCAGCAGTGGACAGGGGATCTACGAGCAGTACTTC.

V gene TRBV5-4 combines with J gene TRBJ1-2, with D maybe TRBD1 (5 bases). Trimming took off 0 bases at V and 1 base at J, with 16 bases between the two ends. CDR3 length: 17 residues. Germline CDR1 SGHNT, CDR2 YYREEE (reference sequence). CDR3 sequence: CASSLGGDGGFNYGYTF. CDR3 DNA: TGTGCCAGCAGCTTGGGCGGGGACGGAGGATTTAACTATGGCTACACCTTC.

The chain couples TRBV11-2 to TRBJ2-5, with D maybe TRBD2 (6 bases). Germline V gene lookup returns CDR1 SGHAT and CDR2 FQNNGV. Trimming removed 7 bases from V and 9 bases from J, with 24 bases in between. The CDR3 totals 15 residues. CDR3 loop: CASTPGGAPWGAQYF. The CDR3, as DNA: TGTGCCAGCACCCCAGGAGGGGCTCCCTGGGGAGCCCAGTACTTC.

This clone came up many times. This rearrangement joins TRBV2 to TRBJ2-1; 11 positions agree with TRBD2. The CDR3 is 16 amino acids. V shed 2 bases and J 3 bases; nucleotides not matched to a gene: 3. Germline loops: CDR1 SNHLY, CDR2 FYNNEI. The CDR3 DNA is TGTGCCAGCAGTGAAAGGGGGACTAGCGGCTACAATGAGCAGTTCTTC. Protein: CASSERGTSGYNEQFF.

This chain links TRBV18 with TRBJ2-1, with 15 bases lining up with TRBD2. The trim removed 3 bases at V and 7 bases at J, leaving 16 bases unmatched. Per germline, CDR1 KGHSH and CDR2 LQKENI. The CDR3 consists of 20 residues. CDR3 amino acids: CASSPPGLAGGSSSRNEQFF. For the CDR3, the DNA is TGTGCCAGCTCACCCCCGGGACTAGCGGGGGGTTCAAGTTCCCGGAATGAGCAGTTCTTC.

The rearrangement links TRBV2 to TRBJ2-3; D remains unclear. V lost 2 bases and J 7 bases, leaving 4 bases between the germline ends. Germline CDR1 SNHLY, CDR2 FYNNEI. The CDR3 has 11 residues. CDR3 region: CASSELNTQYF. DNA for the CDR3: TGTGCCAGCAGTGAATTAAATACGCAGTATTTT.

Here the CDR3 DNA reads TGTGCCAGCAGTGAGAAGCGGGGGGGAAACAATGAGCAGTTCTTC. Translation: CASSEKRGGNNEQFF. The chain carries TRBV2 and TRBJ2-1, with 10 positions matching TRBD2. The V segment lost 3 bases and the J segment 5 bases; nucleotides outside the gene matches: 4. This CDR3 is 15 amino acids long. Germline V gene data show CDR1 as SNHLY and CDR2 as FYNNEI.

The rearrangement links TRBV5-3 to TRBJ1-2; no clear D. TRBV5-3 is marked as an open reading frame, function uncertain. V dropped 4 bases and J dropped 4 bases, with 14 bases sitting between them. The CDR3 totals 14 residues. CDR3: CARSPCAGGYGYTF. CDR3 bases: TGTGCCAGAAGCCCGTGTGCCGGAGGCTATGGCTACACCTTC.

V and J are TRBV28 and TRBJ2-6; TRBD1 aligns across 9 bases. V was pared by 5 bases and J by 1 base, with 6 bases of the junction left unmatched. Germline-derived CDR1 and CDR2 are MDHEN and SYDVKM. This CDR3 has 17 residues. For the CDR3, the DNA is TGTGCCAGCAGTCCAACAGGGGGCTCATCTGGGGCCAACGTCCTGACTTTC. Amino acid sequence: CASSPTGGSSGANVLTF. Full variable domain (outside the CDR3, taken from reference TRBV28 and TRBJ2-6): DVKVTQSSRYLVKRTGEKVFLECVQDMDHENMFWYRQDPGLGLRLIYFSYDVKMKEKGDIPEGYSVSREKKERFSLILESASTNQTSMYLCASSPTGGSSGANVLTFGAGSRLTVL.

This clone has more than one count but fewer than ten. This chain connects TRBV2 to TRBJ1-4; 8 nucleotides line up with TRBD1. This CDR3 comprises 15 residues. The V gene end was trimmed by 6 bases and the J gene end by 10 bases; junction bases not matched to a gene: 13. Germline V gene data show CDR1 as SNHLY and CDR2 as FYNNEI. CDR3 sequence: CASSETGGPWGKLFF. CDR3 DNA: TGTGCCAGCAGCGAAACAGGGGGACCCTGGGGAAAACTGTTTTTT.

The chain combines TRBV5-1 with TRBJ1-4; tentatively, D is TRBD1 (6 bases). The length of the CDR3 is 16 residues. The germline V and J ends were trimmed by 0 bases and 4 bases, with 13 bases remaining between them. Per germline, CDR1 SGHRS and CDR2 YFSETQ. The CDR3 coding sequence is TGCGCCAGCAGCTTGGGCCCGGGGACAAATAATGAAAAACTGTTTTTT. Protein product: CASSLGPGTNNEKLFF.

The chain has TRBV6-1 and TRBJ1-2; TRBD1 agrees at 10 bases. Germline V CDR1 and CDR2: MNHNS, SASEGT. Trimming removed 0 bases from V and 6 bases from J; junction bases left unmatched: 1. The CDR3 is 14 amino acids. CDR3 in DNA: TGTGCCAGCAGTGAAGCGGGACAGGGGAATGGCTACACCTTC. Encoded protein: CASSEAGQGNGYTF.

This rearrangement joins TRBV11-2 to TRBJ1-2; maybe TRBD1 (6 bases). Germline-derived CDR1 and CDR2 are SGHAT and FQNNGV. Trimming shortened V by 1 base and J by 2 bases, and 14 bases separated the two germline ends. CDR3 length: 16 amino acids. CDR3 region: CASSLGATGLNYGYTF. DNA of the CDR3: TGTGCCAGCAGCTTAGGTGCGACAGGATTAAACTATGGCTACACCTTC.

CDR3 in amino acids: CASSPWAGVSYEQYF. CDR3 nucleotides: TGTGCCAGCTCACCATGGGCAGGGGTTTCCTACGAGCAGTACTTC. The chain carries TRBV18 and TRBJ2-7; a possible D gene is TRBD1 (6 bases). Trimming took 2 bases from V and 1 from J, leaving 12 bases between them. In germline, CDR1 is KGHSH, CDR2 LQKENI. The CDR3 contains 15 residues.

The chain recombines TRBV5-1 with TRBJ1-2; 7 bases line up with TRBD1. The CDR3 covers 16 residues. Germline trimming cut 7 bases from V and 1 base from J; bases unmatched to any gene: 13. The germline gives CDR1 SGHRS, CDR2 YFSETQ. The CDR3 spells CASRLLGGANNYGYTF. In DNA form, the CDR3 reads TGCGCCAGCCGCCTCCTAGGGGGCGCGAATAACTATGGCTACACCTTC.

The rearrangement joins TRBV7-8 to TRBJ2-1, with TRBD2 matching 9 bases. This CDR3 has 17 residues. In germline, CDR1 is SGHVS, CDR2 FQNEAQ. Unmatched junction bases numbered 12, after V lost 5 bases and J lost 4 bases. The CDR3 reads CASSKTTFTSGYNEQFF. CDR3 coding DNA: TGTGCCAGCAGCAAAACAACCTTTACTAGCGGGTACAATGAGCAGTTCTTC. The entire variable domain, with the rest obtained from reference TRBV7-8 and TRBJ2-1, is as follows: GAGVSQSPRYKVAKRGQDVALRCDPISGHVSLFWYQQALGQGPEFLTYFQNEAQLDKSGLPSDRFFAERPEGSVSTLKIQRTQQEDSAVYLCASSKTTFTSGYNEQFFGPGTRLTVL.

The rearrangement links TRBV14 to TRBJ2-5; 12 bases fit TRBD2. Germline V lookup: CDR1 SGHDN, CDR2 FVKESK. The CDR3 has 15 amino acids. J lost 3 bases, V lost 5 bases, and 4 bases had no gene match. In nucleotides, the CDR3 is TGTGCCAGCAGCTTTCGACTAGCGGGGGAAGAGACCCAGTACTTC. Its translation is CASSFRLAGEETQYF. Using reference TRBV14 and TRBJ2-5 for the parts outside the CDR3, the full variable domain is EAGVTQFPSHSVIEKGQTVTLRCDPISGHDNLYWYRRVMGKEIKFLLHFVKESKQDESGMPNNRFLAERTGGTYSTLKVQPAELEDSGVYFCASSFRLAGEETQYFGPGTRLLVL.

This clone was recorded a few times. V gene TRBV15 combines with J gene TRBJ1-2, with no clear D. The CDR3 is 13 residues long. The germline V gene has CDR1 LNHNV and CDR2 YYDKDF (reference sequence). The V and J ends lost 1 base and 8 bases respectively, with 11 bases between them. CDR3 sequence: CATSRGTQSGYTF. CDR3 bases: TGTGCCACCAGCAGAGGTACACAATCGGGCTACACCTTC.

This chain uses TRBV19 with TRBJ2-1; the match to TRBD1 covers 11 bases. The V segment lost 4 bases and the J segment 12 bases; nucleotides outside the gene matches: 11. The CDR3 loop spans 15 amino acids. Per the germline V gene, CDR1 is LNHDA and CDR2 is SQIVND (reference sequence). The CDR3 DNA is TGTGCCAGTAGTACTACCGGGACAGGGGGATTTCGGCAGTTCTTC. Translating it yields CASSTTGTGGFRQFF.